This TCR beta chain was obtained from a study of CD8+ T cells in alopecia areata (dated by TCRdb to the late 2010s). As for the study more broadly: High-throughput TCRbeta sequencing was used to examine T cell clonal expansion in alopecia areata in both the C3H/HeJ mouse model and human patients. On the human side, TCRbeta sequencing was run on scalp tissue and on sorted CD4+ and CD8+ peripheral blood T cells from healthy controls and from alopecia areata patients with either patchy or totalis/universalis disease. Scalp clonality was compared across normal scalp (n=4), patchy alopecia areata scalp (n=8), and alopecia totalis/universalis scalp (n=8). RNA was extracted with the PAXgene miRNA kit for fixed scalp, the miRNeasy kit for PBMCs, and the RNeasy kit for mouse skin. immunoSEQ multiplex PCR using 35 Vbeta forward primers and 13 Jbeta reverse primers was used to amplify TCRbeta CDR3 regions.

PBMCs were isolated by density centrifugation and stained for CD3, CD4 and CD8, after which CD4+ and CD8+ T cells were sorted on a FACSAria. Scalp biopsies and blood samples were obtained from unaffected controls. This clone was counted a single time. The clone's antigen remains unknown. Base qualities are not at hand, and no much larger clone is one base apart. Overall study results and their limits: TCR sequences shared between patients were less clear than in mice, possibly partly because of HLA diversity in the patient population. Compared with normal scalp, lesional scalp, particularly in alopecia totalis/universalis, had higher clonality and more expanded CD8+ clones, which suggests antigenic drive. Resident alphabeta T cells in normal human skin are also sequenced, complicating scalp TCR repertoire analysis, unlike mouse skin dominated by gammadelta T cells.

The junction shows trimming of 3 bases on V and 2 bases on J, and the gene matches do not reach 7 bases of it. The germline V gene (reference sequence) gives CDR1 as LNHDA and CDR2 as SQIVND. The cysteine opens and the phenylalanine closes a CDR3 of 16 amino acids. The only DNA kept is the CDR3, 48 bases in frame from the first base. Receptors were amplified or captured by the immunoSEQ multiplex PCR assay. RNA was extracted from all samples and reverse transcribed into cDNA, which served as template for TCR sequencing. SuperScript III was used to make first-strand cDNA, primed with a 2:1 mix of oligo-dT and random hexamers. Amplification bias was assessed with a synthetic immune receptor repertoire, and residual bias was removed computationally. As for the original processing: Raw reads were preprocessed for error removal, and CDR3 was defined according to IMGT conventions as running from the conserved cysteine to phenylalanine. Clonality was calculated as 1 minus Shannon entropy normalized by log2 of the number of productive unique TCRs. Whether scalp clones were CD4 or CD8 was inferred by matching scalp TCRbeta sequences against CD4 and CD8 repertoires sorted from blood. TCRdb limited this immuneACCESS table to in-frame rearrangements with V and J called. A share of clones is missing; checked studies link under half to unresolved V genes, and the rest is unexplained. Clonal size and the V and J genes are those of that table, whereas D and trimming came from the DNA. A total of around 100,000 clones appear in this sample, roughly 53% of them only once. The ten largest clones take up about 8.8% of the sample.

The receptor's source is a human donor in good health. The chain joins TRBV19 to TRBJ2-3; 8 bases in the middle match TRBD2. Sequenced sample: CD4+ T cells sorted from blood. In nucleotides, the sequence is TGTGCCAGTAGTATGGGCGGGGGGCGTAACACAGATACGCAGTATTTT. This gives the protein CASSMGGGRNTDTQYF.